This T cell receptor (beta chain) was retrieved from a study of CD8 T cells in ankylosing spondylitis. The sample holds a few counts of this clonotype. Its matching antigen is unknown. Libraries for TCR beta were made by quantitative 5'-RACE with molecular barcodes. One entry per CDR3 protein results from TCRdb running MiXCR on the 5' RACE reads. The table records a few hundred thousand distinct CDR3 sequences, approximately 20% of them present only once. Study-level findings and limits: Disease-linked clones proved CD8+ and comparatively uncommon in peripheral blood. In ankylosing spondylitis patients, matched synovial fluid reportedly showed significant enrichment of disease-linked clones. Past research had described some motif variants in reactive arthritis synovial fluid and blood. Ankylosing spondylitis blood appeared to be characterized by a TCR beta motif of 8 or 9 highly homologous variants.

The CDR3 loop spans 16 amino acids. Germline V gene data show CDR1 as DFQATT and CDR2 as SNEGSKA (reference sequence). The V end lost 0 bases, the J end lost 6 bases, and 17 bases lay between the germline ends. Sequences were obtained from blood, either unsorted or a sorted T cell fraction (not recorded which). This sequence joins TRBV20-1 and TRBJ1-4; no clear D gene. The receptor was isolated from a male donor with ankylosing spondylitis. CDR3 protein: CSARDFWETGDEKLFF. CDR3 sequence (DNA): TGCAGTGCTAGAGATTTTTGGGAAACTGGTGATGAAAAACTGTTTTTT.